This T cell receptor (beta chain) is drawn from a study of cytomegalovirus exposure and HLA in healthy donors. The PCR was carried out with 60 Vbeta primers and 13 Jbeta primers. Clones were read by immunoSEQ multiplex PCR, and TCRdb kept only the in-frame ones, dropping some. The table shows some 91,000 clones, with approximately 80% occurring only once. Details on this clone: One junction end disagrees with the germline gene, perhaps due to a read error.

The germline CDR1 and CDR2 sequences are SNHLY and FYNNEI. The CDR3 has 13 residues. The receptor was derived from a woman aged 60-70 years in good health and CMV-seronegative. The chain links TRBV2 to TRBJ1-1; D is unclear. The sample comprised PBMCs. The chain's CDR3 is CASRFSGNGKAFF. Written as DNA, the CDR3 is TGTGCTAGCAGGTTCTCGGGGAATGGAAAAGCTTTCTTT. Full variable domain (rest looked up from reference TRBV2 and TRBJ1-1): EPEVTQTPSHQVTQMGQEVILRCVPISNHLYFYWYRQILGQKVEFLVSFYNNEISEKSEIFDDQFSVERPDGSNFTLKIRSTKLEDSAMYFCASRFSGNGKAFFGQGTRLTVV.